A single sample gave rise to the 2 T cell receptor beta chains below, sequenced in a study of T cells in localized non-small cell lung cancer. Clones were sequenced by immunoSEQ multiplex PCR, and TCRdb holds only the in-frame ones, with some missing. The data contain nearly 25,000 clones, 92% of them seen just once; the ten biggest clones take up around 2.5%. Specimen: peripheral blood, collected before any cancer treatment. These receptors were taken from a woman aged 40 to 75 with stage I lung adenocarcinoma.

This chain uses TRBV7-9 with TRBJ1-4; TRBD1 might be the D (5 bases). The CDR3 length is 19 residues. Germline V lookup: CDR1 SEHNR, CDR2 FQNEAQ (reference sequence). V was pared by 2 bases and J by 8 bases, with 27 bases between. The CDR3 DNA sequence: TGTGCCAGCAGCTTATGGGAAGACGGCTACAGGCCTGGTCTGGAAAAACTGTTTTTT. This codes for CASSLWEDGYRPGLEKLFF.

The chain employs TRBV5-1 and TRBJ1-2; D not certain. The germline CDR1 and CDR2 sequences are SGHRS and YFSETQ. The CDR3 length is 16 residues. V shed 4 bases and J shed 7 bases, with 23 bases lying between them. The CDR3 DNA reads as TGCGCCAGCAGCCCCGACCCCTCGCGGGTGGGTCCTGGCTACACCTTC. Encoded protein: CASSPDPSRVGPGYTF.